Listed below are T cell receptor beta chains from one sample, sequenced in a study of OX40 agonist ivuxolimab in advanced cancers. TCRdb's table, derived via immunoSEQ multiplex PCR, lists solely in-frame clones and lacks some. The data show over 55,000 clones, 80% to 90% seen once. Material: CD4+ or CD8+ T cells sorted from blood, obtained in a trial of the OX40 agonist ivuxolimab. The receptor source for this set is an adult with an advanced solid tumor such as melanoma, head and neck, liver or kidney cancer. Each CDR3 is given with its conserved first and last residue. Fields, in order: D gene, V gene, J gene, clone size, CDR3 protein, CDR3 DNA. The D gene is left open where the match is weak. Not every row has a clone size; where given, it reads once, few, many or a size class.

D gene: TRBD2; V gene: TRBV18; J gene: TRBJ2-1; clone size: .; CDR3 protein: CASSPPIAGVIVGEQFF; CDR3 DNA: TGTGCCAGCTCACCACCTATAGCGGGAGTTATAGTGGGTGAGCAGTTCTTC
D gene: .; V gene: TRBV30; J gene: TRBJ1-3; clone size: .; CDR3 protein: CAWSRGTGNTIYF; CDR3 DNA: TGTGCCTGGAGTCGGGGTACGGGAAACACCATATATTTT
D gene: .; V gene: TRBV5-4; J gene: TRBJ2-1; clone size: few; CDR3 protein: CASSLHPDGNNEQFF; CDR3 DNA: TGTGCCAGCAGCTTGCATCCTGACGGGAACAATGAGCAGTTCTTC
D gene: TRBD1; V gene: TRBV2; J gene: TRBJ2-4; clone size: .; CDR3 protein: CASTRDRASKNIQYF; CDR3 DNA: TGTGCCAGCACCCGGGACAGGGCATCCAAAAACATTCAGTACTTC
D gene: TRBD1; V gene: TRBV2; J gene: TRBJ2-7; clone size: .; CDR3 protein: CASSRRVPGTVISYEQYF; CDR3 DNA: TGTGCCAGCAGCCGACGAGTTCCGGGGACAGTGATCTCCTACGAGCAGTACTTC
D gene: TRBD1; V gene: TRBV19; J gene: TRBJ2-1; clone size: .; CDR3 protein: CASSIGDSSYNEQFF; CDR3 DNA: TGTGCCAGTAGTATAGGGGACAGCTCCTACAATGAGCAGTTCTTC
D gene: TRBD2; V gene: TRBV4-2; J gene: TRBJ2-1; clone size: .; CDR3 protein: CASSQFERGANEQFF; CDR3 DNA: TGTGCCAGCAGCCAATTTGAGCGGGGGGCTAATGAGCAGTTCTTC
D gene: .; V gene: TRBV14; J gene: TRBJ2-7; clone size: .; CDR3 protein: CASSPSYEQYF; CDR3 DNA: TGTGCCAGCAGCCCTTCCTACGAGCAGTACTTC
D gene: TRBD2; V gene: TRBV9; J gene: TRBJ2-3; clone size: .; CDR3 protein: CASSPTGTSPSTDTQYF; CDR3 DNA: TGTGCCAGCAGCCCGACCGGGACTAGCCCTAGCACAGATACGCAGTATTTT
D gene: TRBD2; V gene: TRBV7-6; J gene: TRBJ2-7; clone size: .; CDR3 protein: CASSSGTSGIYEQYF; CDR3 DNA: TGTGCCAGCAGCTCTGGGACTAGCGGAATCTACGAGCAGTACTTC
D gene: .; V gene: TRBV29-1; J gene: TRBJ1-1; clone size: .; CDR3 protein: CSVLDVAINEAFF; CDR3 DNA: TGCAGCGTTTTGGACGTAGCAATAAATGAAGCTTTCTTT
D gene: TRBD2; V gene: TRBV18; J gene: TRBJ2-1; clone size: .; CDR3 protein: CASSPRTSGSMDNEQFF; CDR3 DNA: TGTGCCAGCTCACCAAGGACTAGCGGGAGTATGGACAATGAGCAGTTCTTC
D gene: .; V gene: TRBV11-1; J gene: TRBJ1-4; clone size: .; CDR3 protein: CASSSPLATNEKLFF; CDR3 DNA: TGTGCCAGCAGCTCCCCGCTAGCAACTAATGAAAAACTGTTTTTT
D gene: .; V gene: TRBV19; J gene: TRBJ1-1; clone size: .; CDR3 protein: CASSMDFMNTEAFF; CDR3 DNA: TGTGCCAGTAGTATGGACTTCATGAACACTGAAGCTTTCTTT
D gene: TRBD1; V gene: TRBV5-5; J gene: TRBJ2-3; clone size: .; CDR3 protein: CASSLAGTAPDTQYF; CDR3 DNA: TGTGCCAGCAGCTTGGCGGGGACAGCCCCAGATACGCAGTATTTT
D gene: .; V gene: TRBV9; J gene: TRBJ2-7; clone size: .; CDR3 protein: CASSVDPQAKSSYEQYF; CDR3 DNA: TGTGCCAGCAGCGTAGACCCGCAGGCAAAGAGCTCCTACGAGCAGTACTTC
D gene: TRBD2; V gene: TRBV28; J gene: TRBJ2-1; clone size: .; CDR3 protein: CASSELAGVGNEQFF; CDR3 DNA: TGTGCCAGCAGTGAACTAGCGGGAGTCGGTAATGAGCAGTTCTTC
D gene: .; V gene: TRBV6-1; J gene: TRBJ1-4; clone size: .; CDR3 protein: CASSEAYKLFF; CDR3 DNA: TGTGCCAGCAGTGAAGCATACAAACTGTTTTTT
D gene: TRBD2; V gene: TRBV28; J gene: TRBJ2-7; clone size: .; CDR3 protein: CASSLTKREVAGQYF; CDR3 DNA: TGTGCCAGCAGTTTGACTAAGCGGGAGGTCGCGGGGCAGTACTTC
D gene: TRBD2; V gene: TRBV19; J gene: TRBJ2-1; clone size: .; CDR3 protein: CASSSRSLAGYNEQFF; CDR3 DNA: TGTGCCAGTAGTTCCCGGTCATTAGCGGGATACAATGAGCAGTTCTTC
D gene: .; V gene: TRBV6-6; J gene: TRBJ2-5; clone size: once; CDR3 protein: CASSSRRGAQETQYF; CDR3 DNA: TGTGCCAGCAGCTCTCGCCGGGGGGCGCAAGAGACCCAGTACTTC
D gene: .; V gene: TRBV7-2; J gene: TRBJ2-7; clone size: once; CDR3 protein: CASSSGTLPYEQYF; CDR3 DNA: TGTGCCAGCAGCTCCGGGACCCTACCCTACGAGCAGTACTTC
D gene: .; V gene: TRBV9; J gene: TRBJ2-6; clone size: .; CDR3 protein: CASSVGGGANVLTF; CDR3 DNA: TGTGCCAGCAGCGTAGGGGGCGGGGCCAACGTCCTGACTTTC
D gene: .; V gene: TRBV29-1; J gene: TRBJ2-7; clone size: few; CDR3 protein: CSVRGISYEQYF; CDR3 DNA: TGCAGCGTTCGAGGAATCTCCTACGAGCAGTACTTC
D gene: .; V gene: TRBV27; J gene: TRBJ2-1; clone size: .; CDR3 protein: CASKEEDEQFF; CDR3 DNA: TGTGCCAGCAAGGAGGAGGATGAGCAGTTCTTC
D gene: TRBD2; V gene: TRBV9; J gene: TRBJ2-7; clone size: .; CDR3 protein: CASSAAAGEGLYEQYF; CDR3 DNA: TGTGCCAGCAGCGCTGCAGCGGGAGAGGGTTTGTACGAGCAGTACTTC
D gene: TRBD2; V gene: TRBV2; J gene: TRBJ2-1; clone size: .; CDR3 protein: CASSEVRGGHNEQFF; CDR3 DNA: TGTGCCAGCAGTGAAGTCCGGGGGGGCCACAATGAGCAGTTCTTC
D gene: TRBD1; V gene: TRBV5-4; J gene: TRBJ1-2; clone size: .; CDR3 protein: CASSSSGTEYDYTF; CDR3 DNA: TGTGCCAGCAGCTCATCCGGGACAGAGTATGACTACACCTTC
D gene: TRBD1; V gene: TRBV19; J gene: TRBJ2-7; clone size: .; CDR3 protein: CASVPGQAAYEQYF; CDR3 DNA: TGTGCCAGTGTCCCGGGACAGGCCGCCTACGAGCAGTACTTC